This T cell receptor beta chain emerged from a study of T cells in Graves' hyperthyroidism and ophthalmopathy. This clonotype has just a few counts. Per germline, CDR1 SGHDN and CDR2 FVKESK. V shed 2 bases and J shed 5 bases, with 18 bases lying between them. This CDR3 spans 16 amino acids. Regions amplified from RNA transcripts were the TCR beta CDR3 regions. Researchers ran a first-round RT-PCR on the TCR CDR3 using the HTBI primer set. One entry per CDR3 protein results from TCRdb running MiXCR on the multiplex PCR reads. The table records roughly 290,000 distinct CDR3 sequences, 13% of them present only once.

What was sequenced was blood. The TCR sequence derives from a woman between 25 and 40 years old with Graves' hyperthyroidism that later progressed to Graves' ophthalmopathy. The gene calls are TRBV14 and TRBJ2-5; TRBD1 is a possible D gene (6 bases). The CDR3 loop is CASSQLGTGFFETQYF. CDR3 sequence (DNA): TGTGCCAGCAGCCAATTGGGAACAGGGTTTTTCGAGACCCAGTACTTC. Complete variable domain (other parts from reference TRBV14 and TRBJ2-5): EAGVTQFPSHSVIEKGQTVTLRCDPISGHDNLYWYRRVMGKEIKFLLHFVKESKQDESGMPNNRFLAERTGGTYSTLKVQPAELEDSGVYFCASSQLGTGFFETQYFGPGTRLLVL.